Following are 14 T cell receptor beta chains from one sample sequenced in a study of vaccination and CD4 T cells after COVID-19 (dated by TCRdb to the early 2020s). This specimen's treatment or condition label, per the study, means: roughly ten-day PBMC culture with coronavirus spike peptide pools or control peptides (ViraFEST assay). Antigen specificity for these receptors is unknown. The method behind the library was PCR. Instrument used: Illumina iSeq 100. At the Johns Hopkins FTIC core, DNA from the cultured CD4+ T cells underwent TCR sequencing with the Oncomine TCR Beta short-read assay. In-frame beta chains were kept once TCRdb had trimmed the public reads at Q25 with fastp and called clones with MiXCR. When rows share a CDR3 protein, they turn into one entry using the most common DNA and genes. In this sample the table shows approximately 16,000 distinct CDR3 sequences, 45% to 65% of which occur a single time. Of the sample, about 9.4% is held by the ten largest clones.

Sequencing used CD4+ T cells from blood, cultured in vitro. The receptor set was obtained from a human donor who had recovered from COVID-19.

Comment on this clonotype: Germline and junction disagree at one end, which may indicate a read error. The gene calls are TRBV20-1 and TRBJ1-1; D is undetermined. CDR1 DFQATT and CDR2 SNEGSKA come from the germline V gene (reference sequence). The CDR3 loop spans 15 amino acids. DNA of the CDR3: TGCAGTGCTCGACGAGAGACCCAGATGAACACTGGAGCTTTCTTT. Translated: CSARRETQMNTGAFF.

CDR3 sequence: CAVRGQGADTQYF. In DNA form, the CDR3 reads TGTGCCGTACGGGGACAGGGGGCAGATACGCAGTATTTT. This chain uses TRBV10-3 with TRBJ2-3; 11 bases are shared with TRBD1. The junction had 5 bases not matched to a gene; V was cut back by 11 bases and J by 4 bases. The CDR3 runs to 13 residues. The germline gives CDR1 ENHRY, CDR2 SYGVKD.

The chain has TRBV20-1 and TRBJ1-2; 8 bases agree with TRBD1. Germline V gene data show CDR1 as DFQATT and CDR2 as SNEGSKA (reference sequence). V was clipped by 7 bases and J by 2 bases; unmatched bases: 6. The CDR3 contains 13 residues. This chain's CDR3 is CSGGQGANYGYTF. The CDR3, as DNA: TGCAGTGGAGGACAGGGAGCAAACTATGGCTACACCTTC.

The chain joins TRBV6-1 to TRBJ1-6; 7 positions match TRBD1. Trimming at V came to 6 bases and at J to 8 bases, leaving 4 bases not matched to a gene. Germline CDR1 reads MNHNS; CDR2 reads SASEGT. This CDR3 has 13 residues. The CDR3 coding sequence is TGTGCCAGCAGATGGGACAGAGATTCACCCCTCCACTTT. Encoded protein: CASRWDRDSPLHF.

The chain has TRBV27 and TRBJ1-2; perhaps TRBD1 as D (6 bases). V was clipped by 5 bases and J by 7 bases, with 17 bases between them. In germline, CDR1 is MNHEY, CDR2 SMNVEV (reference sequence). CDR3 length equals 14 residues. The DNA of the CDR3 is TGTGCCAGCAGTCCTTTTGGGGGGCATAGTGGCTACACCTTC. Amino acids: CASSPFGGHSGYTF.

CDR3 loop: CASSSNLDRARQFF. DNA of the CDR3: TGTGCCAGCAGTTCGAACTTAGACAGGGCAAGGCAGTTCTTC. The chain combines TRBV27 with TRBJ2-1; 7 nucleotides align to TRBD1. The CDR3 runs to 14 residues. The germline gives CDR1 MNHEY, CDR2 SMNVEV (reference sequence). J lost 12 bases, V lost 4 bases, and 12 bases had no gene match.

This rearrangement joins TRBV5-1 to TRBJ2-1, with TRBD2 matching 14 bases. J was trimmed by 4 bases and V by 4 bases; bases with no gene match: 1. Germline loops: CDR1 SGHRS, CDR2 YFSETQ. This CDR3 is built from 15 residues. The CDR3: CASSGTSGRYNEQFF. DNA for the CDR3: TGCGCCAGCAGCGGGACTAGCGGGAGATACAATGAGCAGTTCTTC.

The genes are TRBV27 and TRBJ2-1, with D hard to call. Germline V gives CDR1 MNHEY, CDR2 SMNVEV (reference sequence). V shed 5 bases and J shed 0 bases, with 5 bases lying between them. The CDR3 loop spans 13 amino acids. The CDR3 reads CASSRSSYNEQFF. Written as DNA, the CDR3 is TGTGCCAGCAGTCGTTCCTCCTACAATGAGCAGTTCTTC.

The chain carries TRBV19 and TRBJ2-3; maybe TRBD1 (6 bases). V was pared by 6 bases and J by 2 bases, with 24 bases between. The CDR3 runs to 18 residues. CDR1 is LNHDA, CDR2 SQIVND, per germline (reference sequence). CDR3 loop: CASRRTRGYRALTDTQYF. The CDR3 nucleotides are TGTGCCAGTAGGCGAACGCGTGGGTACAGGGCCCTCACAGATACGCAGTATTTT. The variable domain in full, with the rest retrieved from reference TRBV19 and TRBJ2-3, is DGGITQSPKYLFRKEGQNVTLSCEQNLNHDAMYWYRQDPGQGLRLIYYSQIVNDFQKGDIAEGYSVSREKKESFPLTVTSAQKNPTAFYLCASRRTRGYRALTDTQYFGPGTRLTVL.

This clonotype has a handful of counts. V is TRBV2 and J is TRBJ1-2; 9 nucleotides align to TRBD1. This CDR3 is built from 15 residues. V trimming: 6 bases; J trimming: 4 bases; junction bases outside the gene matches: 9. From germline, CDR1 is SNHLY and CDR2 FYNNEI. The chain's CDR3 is CASSEGGQGTYGYTF. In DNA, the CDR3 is TGTGCCAGCAGCGAGGGGGGACAGGGTACCTATGGCTACACCTTC.

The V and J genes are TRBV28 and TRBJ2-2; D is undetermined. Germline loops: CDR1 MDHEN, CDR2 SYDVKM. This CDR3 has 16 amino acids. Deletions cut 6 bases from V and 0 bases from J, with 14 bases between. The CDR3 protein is CASRPTPQANTGELFF. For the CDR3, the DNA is TGTGCCAGCAGGCCAACCCCTCAAGCGAACACCGGGGAGCTGTTTTTT.

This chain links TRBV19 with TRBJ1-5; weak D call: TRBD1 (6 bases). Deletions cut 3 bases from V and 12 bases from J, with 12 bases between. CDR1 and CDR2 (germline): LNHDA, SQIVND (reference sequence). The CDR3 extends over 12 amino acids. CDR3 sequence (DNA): TGTGCCAGTAGTATCCAGACAGGAATCCAGCATTTT. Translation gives CASSIQTGIQHF.

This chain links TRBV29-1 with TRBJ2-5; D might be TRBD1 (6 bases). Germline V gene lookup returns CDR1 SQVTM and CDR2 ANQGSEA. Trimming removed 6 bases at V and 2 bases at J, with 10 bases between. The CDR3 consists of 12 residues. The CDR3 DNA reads TGCAGCGTCAACGGACAGCAAGAGACCCAGTACTTC. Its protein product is CSVNGQQETQYF. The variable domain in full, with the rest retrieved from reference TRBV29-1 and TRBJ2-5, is SAVISQKPSRDICQRGTSLTIQCQVDSQVTMMFWYRQQPGQSLTLIATANQGSEATYESGFVIDKFPISRPNLTFSTLTVSNMSPEDSSIYLCSVNGQQETQYFGPGTRLLVL.

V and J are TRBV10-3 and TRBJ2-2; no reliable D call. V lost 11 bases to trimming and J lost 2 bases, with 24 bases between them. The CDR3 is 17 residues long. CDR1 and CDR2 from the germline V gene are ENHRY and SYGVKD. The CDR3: CAVTRAGATYNTGELFF. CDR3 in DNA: TGTGCCGTGACACGGGCAGGCGCCACCTACAACACCGGGGAGCTGTTTTTT.